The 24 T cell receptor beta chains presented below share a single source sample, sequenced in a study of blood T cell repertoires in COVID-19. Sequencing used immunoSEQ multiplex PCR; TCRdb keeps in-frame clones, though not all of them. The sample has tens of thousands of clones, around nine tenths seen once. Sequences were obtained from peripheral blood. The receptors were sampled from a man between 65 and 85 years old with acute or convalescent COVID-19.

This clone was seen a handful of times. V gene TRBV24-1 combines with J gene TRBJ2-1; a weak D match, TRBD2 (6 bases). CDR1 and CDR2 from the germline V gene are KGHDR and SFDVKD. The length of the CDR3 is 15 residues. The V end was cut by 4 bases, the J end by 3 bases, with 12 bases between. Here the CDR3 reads CATSDPGTGYNEQFF. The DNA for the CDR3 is TGTGCCACCAGTGACCCGGGGACTGGCTACAATGAGCAGTTCTTC.

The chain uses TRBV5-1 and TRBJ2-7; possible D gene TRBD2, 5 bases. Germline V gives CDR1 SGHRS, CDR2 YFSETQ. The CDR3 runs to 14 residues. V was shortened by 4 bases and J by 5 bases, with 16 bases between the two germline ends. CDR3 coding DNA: TGCGCCAGCAGCGAGGACTGGGTATCCGACGAGCAGTACTTC. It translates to CASSEDWVSDEQYF.

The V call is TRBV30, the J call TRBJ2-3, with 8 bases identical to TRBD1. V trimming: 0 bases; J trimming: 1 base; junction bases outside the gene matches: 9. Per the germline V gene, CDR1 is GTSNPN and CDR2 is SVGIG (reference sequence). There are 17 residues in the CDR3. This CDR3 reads CAWSVPRGRWGTDTQYF. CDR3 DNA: TGTGCCTGGAGTGTGCCCAGGGGGCGGTGGGGCACAGATACGCAGTATTTT.

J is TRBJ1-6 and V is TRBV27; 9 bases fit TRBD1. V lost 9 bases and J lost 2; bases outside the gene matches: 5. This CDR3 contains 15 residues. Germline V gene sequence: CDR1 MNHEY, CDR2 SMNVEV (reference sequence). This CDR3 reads CASSDRGPYNSPLHF. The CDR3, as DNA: TGTGCCAGTTCGGACAGGGGCCCCTATAATTCACCCCTCCACTTT.

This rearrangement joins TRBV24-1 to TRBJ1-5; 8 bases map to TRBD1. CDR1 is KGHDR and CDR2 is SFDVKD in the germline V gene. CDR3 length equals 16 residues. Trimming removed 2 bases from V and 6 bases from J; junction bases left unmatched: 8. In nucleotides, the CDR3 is TGTGCCACCAGTGATTCTGGACAGGGAGCCGGTCAGCCCCAGCATTTT. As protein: CATSDSGQGAGQPQHF.

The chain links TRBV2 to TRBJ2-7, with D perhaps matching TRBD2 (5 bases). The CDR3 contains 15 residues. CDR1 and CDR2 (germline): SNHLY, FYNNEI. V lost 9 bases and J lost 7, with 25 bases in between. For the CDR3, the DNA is TGTGCCAGTCGACTCGGCGGGCACAGCCTGGAGGAGCAGTACTTC. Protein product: CASRLGGHSLEEQYF. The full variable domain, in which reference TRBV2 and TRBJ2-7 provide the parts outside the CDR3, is EPEVTQTPSHQVTQMGQEVILRCVPISNHLYFYWYRQILGQKVEFLVSFYNNEISEKSEIFDDQFSVERPDGSNFTLKIRSTKLEDSAMYFCASRLGGHSLEEQYFGPGTRLTVT.

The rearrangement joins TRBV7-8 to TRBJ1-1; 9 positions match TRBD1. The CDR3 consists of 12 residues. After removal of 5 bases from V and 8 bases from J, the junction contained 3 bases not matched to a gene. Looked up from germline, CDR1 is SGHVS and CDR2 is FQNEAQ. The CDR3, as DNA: TGTGCCAGCAGCCCAGGGACAGGGGAAGCTTTCTTT. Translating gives CASSPGTGEAFF.

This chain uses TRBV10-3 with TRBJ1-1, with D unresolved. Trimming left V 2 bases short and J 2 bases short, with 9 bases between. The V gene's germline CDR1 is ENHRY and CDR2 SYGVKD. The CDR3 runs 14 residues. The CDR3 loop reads CAISEAQSNTEAFF. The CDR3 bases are TGTGCCATCAGTGAGGCACAATCAAACACTGAAGCTTTCTTT.

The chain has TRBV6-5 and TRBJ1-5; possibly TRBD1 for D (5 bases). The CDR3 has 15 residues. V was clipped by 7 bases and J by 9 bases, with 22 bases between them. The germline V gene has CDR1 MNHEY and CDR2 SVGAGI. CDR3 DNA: TGTGCCAGCACCATAGAACCGGGGGGTGAGAGGCCCCAGCATTTT. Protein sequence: CASTIEPGGERPQHF.

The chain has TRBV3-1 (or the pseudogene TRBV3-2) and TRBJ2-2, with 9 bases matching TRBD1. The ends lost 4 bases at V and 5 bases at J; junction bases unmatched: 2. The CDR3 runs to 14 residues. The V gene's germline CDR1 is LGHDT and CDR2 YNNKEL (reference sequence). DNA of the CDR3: TGTGCCAGCAGCCGAGGGACAGGGACCGGGGAGCTGTTTTTT. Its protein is CASSRGTGTGELFF.

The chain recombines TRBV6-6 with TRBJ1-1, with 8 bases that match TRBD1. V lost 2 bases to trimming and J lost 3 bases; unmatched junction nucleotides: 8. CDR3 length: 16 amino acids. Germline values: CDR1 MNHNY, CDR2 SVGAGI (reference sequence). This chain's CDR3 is CASSYPRGQADTEAFF. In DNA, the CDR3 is TGTGCCAGCAGTTACCCACGGGGACAGGCGGACACTGAAGCTTTCTTT.

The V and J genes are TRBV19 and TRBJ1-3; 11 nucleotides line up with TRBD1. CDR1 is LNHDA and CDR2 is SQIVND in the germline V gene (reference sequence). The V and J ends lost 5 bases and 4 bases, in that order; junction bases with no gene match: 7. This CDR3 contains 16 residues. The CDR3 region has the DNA TGTGCCAGTAGTCCTCGGACAGGGGGCCTCGGAAACACCATATATTTT. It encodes CASSPRTGGLGNTIYF.

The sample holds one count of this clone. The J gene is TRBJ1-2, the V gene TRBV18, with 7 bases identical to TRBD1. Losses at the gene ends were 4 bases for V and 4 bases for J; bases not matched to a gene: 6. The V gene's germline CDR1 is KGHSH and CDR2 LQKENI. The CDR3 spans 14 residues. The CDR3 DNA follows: TGTGCCAGCTCACTACAGGACAGGTCCTATGGCTACACCTTC. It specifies CASSLQDRSYGYTF.

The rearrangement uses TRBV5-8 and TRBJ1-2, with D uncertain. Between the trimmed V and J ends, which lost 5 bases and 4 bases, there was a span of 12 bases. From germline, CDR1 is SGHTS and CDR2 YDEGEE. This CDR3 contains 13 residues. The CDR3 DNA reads TGTGCCAGCAGTAGGCCGAGCGTCTATGGCTACACCTTC. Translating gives CASSRPSVYGYTF. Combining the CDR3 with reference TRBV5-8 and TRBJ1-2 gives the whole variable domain EAGVTQSPTHLIKTRGQQATLRCSPISGHTSVYWYQQALGLGLQFLLWYDEGEERNRGNFPPRFSGRQFPNYSSELNVNALELEDSALYLCASSRPSVYGYTFGSGTRLTVV.

CDR3 sequence reads: CASSVRPLGNTIYF. The DNA of the CDR3 is TGTGCCAGCAGTGTGAGGCCACTTGGAAACACCATATATTTT. The chain has TRBV2 and TRBJ1-3, with D hard to call. From germline, CDR1 is SNHLY and CDR2 FYNNEI. The CDR3 totals 14 residues. The V end was cut by 4 bases, the J end by 3 bases, with 10 bases between.

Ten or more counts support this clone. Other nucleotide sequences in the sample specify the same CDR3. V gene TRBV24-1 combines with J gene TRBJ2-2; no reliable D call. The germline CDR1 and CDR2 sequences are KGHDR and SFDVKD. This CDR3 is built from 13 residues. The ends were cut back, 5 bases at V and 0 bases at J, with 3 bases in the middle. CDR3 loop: CATSGANTGELFF. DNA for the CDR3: TGTGCCACCAGTGGAGCGAACACCGGGGAGCTGTTTTTT.

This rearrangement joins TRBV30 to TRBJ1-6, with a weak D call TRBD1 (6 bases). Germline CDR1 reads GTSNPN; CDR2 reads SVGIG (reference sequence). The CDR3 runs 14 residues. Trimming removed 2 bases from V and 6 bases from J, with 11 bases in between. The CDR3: CAWSLGRGNSPLHF. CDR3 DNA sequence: TGTGCCTGGAGTCTCGGCAGGGGTAATTCACCCCTCCACTTT.

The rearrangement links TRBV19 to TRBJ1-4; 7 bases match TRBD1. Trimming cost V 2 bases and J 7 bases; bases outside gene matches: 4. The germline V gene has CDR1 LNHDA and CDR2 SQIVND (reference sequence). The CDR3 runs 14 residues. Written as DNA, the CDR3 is TGTGCCAGTAGTATACCTGGACAGGTTGAAAAACTGTTTTTT. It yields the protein CASSIPGQVEKLFF. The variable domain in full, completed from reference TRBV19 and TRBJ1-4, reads DGGITQSPKYLFRKEGQNVTLSCEQNLNHDAMYWYRQDPGQGLRLIYYSQIVNDFQKGDIAEGYSVSREKKESFPLTVTSAQKNPTAFYLCASSIPGQVEKLFFGSGTQLSVL.

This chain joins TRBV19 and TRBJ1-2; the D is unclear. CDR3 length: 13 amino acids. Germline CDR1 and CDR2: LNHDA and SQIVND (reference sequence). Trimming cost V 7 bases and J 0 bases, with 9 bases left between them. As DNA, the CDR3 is TGTGCCAGTACCCCGGGATCTAACTATGGCTACACCTTC. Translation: CASTPGSNYGYTF.

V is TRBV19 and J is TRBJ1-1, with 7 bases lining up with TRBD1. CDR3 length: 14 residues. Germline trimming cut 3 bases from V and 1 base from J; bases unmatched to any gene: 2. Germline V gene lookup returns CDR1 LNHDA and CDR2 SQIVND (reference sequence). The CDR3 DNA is TGTGCCAGTAGTATTGACAGGGAGAACACTGAAGCTTTCTTT. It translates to CASSIDRENTEAFF. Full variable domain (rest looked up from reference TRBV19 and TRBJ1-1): DGGITQSPKYLFRKEGQNVTLSCEQNLNHDAMYWYRQDPGQGLRLIYYSQIVNDFQKGDIAEGYSVSREKKESFPLTVTSAQKNPTAFYLCASSIDRENTEAFFGQGTRLTVV.

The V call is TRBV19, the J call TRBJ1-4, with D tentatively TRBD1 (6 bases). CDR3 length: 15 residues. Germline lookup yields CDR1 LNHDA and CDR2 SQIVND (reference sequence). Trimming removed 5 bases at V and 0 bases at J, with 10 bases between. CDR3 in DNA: TGTGCCAGTAGTGGCGACAGGTCAACTAATGAAAAACTGTTTTTT. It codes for CASSGDRSTNEKLFF.

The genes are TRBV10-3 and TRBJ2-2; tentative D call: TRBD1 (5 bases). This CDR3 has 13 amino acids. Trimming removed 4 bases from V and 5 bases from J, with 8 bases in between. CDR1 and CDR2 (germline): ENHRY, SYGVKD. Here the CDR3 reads CAISGPGTGELFF. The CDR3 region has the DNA TGTGCCATCAGTGGGCCAGGGACCGGGGAGCTGTTTTTT.

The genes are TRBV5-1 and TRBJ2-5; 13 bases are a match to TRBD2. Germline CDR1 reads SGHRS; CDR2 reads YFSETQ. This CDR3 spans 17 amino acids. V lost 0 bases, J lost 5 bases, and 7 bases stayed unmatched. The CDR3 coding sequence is TGCGCCAGCAGCTTGGGACTAGCGGGGGGACTAAGGGAGACCCAGTACTTC. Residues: CASSLGLAGGLRETQYF.

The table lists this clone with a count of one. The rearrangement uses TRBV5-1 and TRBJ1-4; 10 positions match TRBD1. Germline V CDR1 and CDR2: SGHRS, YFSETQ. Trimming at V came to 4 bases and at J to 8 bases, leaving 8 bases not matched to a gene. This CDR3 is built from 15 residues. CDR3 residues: CASSISGTGDEKLFF. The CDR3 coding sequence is TGCGCCAGCAGCATCTCCGGGACAGGGGACGAAAAACTGTTTTTT. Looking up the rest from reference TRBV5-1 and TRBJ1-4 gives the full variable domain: KAGVTQTPRYLIKTRGQQVTLSCSPISGHRSVSWYQQTPGQGLQFLFEYFSETQRNKGNFPGRFSGRQFSNSRSEMNVSTLELGDSALYLCASSISGTGDEKLFFGSGTQLSVL.